This T cell receptor beta chain was recovered during a study of blood T cell repertoires in COVID-19. In the study overall: Samples came from the United States, Italy and Spain, spanning acute and convalescent COVID-19. From T cells, B-cell-depleted T cells, or PBMCs came the material, which was cDNA or gDNA.

In germline, CDR1 is KGHSH, CDR2 LQKENI. The CDR3 has 15 residues. J lost 3 bases, V lost 3 bases, and 6 bases had no gene match. Using immunoSEQ multiplex PCR, the repertoire was profiled, and TCRdb retains in-frame clones only, with some absent. The profile covers 99,000 or so clones, with around 87% appearing a single time and more than 14% taken by the ten largest. What was sequenced was peripheral blood. The chain combines TRBV18 with TRBJ2-3; TRBD1 matches at 7 bases. This TCR derives from a man aged 50 or older with acute or convalescent COVID-19. CDR3 amino acids: CASSPLGQITDTQYF. The DNA for the CDR3 is TGTGCCAGCTCACCGTTGGGACAGATTACAGATACGCAGTATTTT.